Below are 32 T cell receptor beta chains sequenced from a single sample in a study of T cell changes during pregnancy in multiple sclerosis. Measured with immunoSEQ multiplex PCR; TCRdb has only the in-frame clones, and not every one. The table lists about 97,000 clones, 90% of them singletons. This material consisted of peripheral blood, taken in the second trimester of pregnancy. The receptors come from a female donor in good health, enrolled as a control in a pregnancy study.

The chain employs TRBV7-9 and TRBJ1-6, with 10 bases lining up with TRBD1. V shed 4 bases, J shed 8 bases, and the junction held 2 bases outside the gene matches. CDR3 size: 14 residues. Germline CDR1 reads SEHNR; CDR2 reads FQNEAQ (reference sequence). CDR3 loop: CASSSGTGDSPLHF. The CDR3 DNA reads TGTGCCAGCAGCTCCGGGACAGGGGATTCACCCCTCCACTTT.

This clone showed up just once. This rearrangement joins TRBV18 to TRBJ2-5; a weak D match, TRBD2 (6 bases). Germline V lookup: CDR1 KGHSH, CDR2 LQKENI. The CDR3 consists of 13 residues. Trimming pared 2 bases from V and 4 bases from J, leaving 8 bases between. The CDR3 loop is CASSPMGGETQYF. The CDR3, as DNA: TGTGCCAGCTCACCAATGGGAGGAGAGACCCAGTACTTC.

The CDR3 coding sequence is TGTGCCAGCAGCTTAGGGGGCGGGAGGCTAAATGAGCAGTTCTTC. Translating gives CASSLGGGRLNEQFF. V gene TRBV7-2 combines with J gene TRBJ2-1, with 8 bases lining up with TRBD2. The CDR3 has 15 residues. CDR1 is SGHTA and CDR2 is FQGNSA in the germline V gene. The V gene end was trimmed by 1 base and the J gene end by 7 bases; junction bases not matched to a gene: 6. Looking up the rest from reference TRBV7-2 and TRBJ2-1 gives the full variable domain: GAGVSQSPSNKVTEKGKDVELRCDPISGHTALYWYRQSLGQGLEFLIYFQGNSAPDKSGLPSDRFSAERTGGSVSTLTIQRTQQEDSAVYLCASSLGGGRLNEQFFGPGTRLTVL.

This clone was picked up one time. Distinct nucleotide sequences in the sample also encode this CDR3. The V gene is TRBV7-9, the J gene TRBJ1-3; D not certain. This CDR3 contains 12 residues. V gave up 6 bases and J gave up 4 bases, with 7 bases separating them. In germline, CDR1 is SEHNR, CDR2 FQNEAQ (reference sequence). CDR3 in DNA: TGTGCCAGCAGTCCCCTGGGAAACACCATATATTTT. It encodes CASSPLGNTIYF.

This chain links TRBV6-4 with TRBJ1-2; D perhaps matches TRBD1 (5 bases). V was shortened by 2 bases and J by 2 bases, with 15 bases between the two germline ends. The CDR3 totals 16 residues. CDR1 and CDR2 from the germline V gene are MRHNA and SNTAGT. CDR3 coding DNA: TGTGCCAGCAGTGACGGGGCAGGAAGACCGAACTATGGCTACACCTTC. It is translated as CASSDGAGRPNYGYTF.

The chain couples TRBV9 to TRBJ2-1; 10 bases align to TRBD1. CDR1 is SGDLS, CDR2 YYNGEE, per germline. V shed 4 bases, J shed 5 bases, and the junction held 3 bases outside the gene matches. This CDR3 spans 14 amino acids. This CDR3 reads CASSPGTGDNEQFF. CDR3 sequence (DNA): TGTGCCAGCAGCCCCGGGACAGGGGACAATGAGCAGTTCTTC.

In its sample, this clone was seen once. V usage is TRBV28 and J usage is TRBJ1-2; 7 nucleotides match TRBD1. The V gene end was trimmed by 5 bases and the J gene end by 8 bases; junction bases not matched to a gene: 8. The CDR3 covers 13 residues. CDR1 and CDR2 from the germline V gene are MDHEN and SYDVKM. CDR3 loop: CASSADRVKGYTF. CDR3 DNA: TGTGCCAGCAGTGCCGACAGGGTGAAAGGCTACACCTTC.

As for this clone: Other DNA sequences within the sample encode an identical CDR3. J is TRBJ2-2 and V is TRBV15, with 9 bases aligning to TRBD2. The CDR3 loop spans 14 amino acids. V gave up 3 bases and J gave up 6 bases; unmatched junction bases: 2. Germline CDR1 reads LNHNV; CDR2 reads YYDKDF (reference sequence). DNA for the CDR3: TGTGCCACCAGCAGGCGGGGGGGATCCGGGGAGCTGTTTTTT. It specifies CATSRRGGSGELFF.

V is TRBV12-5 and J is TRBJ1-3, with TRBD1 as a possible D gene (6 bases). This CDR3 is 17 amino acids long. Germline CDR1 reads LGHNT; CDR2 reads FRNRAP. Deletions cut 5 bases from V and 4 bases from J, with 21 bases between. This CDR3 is CASGPSVRGYSGNTIYF. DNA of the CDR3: TGTGCTAGTGGTCCGTCGGTCAGGGGCTACTCCGGAAACACCATATATTTT.

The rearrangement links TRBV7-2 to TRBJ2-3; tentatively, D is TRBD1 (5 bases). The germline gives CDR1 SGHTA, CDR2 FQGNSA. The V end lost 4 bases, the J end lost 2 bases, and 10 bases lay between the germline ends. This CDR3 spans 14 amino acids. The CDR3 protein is CASSSGLITDTQYF. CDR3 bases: TGTGCCAGCAGCTCAGGGCTCATCACAGATACGCAGTATTTT.

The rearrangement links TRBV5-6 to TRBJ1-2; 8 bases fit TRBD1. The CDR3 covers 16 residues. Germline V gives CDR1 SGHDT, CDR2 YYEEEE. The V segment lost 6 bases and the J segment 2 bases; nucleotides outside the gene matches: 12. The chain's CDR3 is CASTRLTGQENYGYTF. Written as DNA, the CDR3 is TGTGCCAGCACCCGACTAACGGGACAGGAGAACTATGGCTACACCTTC. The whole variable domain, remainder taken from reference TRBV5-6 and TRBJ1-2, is DAGVTQSPTHLIKTRGQQVTLRCSPKSGHDTVSWYQQALGQGPQFIFQYYEEEERQRGNFPDRFSGHQFPNYSSELNVNALLLGDSALYLCASTRLTGQENYGYTFGSGTRLTVV.

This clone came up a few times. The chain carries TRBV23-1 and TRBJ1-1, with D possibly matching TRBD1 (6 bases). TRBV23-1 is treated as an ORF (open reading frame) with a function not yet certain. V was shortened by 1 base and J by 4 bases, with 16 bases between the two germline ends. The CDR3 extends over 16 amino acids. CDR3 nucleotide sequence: TGCGCCAGCAGTCAATGGCGAATCAGGGGAGTCACTGAAGCTTTCTTT. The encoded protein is CASSQWRIRGVTEAFF.

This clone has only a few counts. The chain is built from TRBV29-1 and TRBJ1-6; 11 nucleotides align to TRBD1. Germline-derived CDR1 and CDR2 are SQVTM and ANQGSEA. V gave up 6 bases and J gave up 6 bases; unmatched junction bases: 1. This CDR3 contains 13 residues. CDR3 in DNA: TGCAGCGTCGGGACAGGGGGTAATTCACCCCTCCACTTT. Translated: CSVGTGGNSPLHF.

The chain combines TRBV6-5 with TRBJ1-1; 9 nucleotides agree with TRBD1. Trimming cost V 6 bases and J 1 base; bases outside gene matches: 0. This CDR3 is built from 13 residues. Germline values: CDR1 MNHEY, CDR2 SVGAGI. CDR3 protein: CASRDRGNTEAFF. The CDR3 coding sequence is TGTGCCAGCAGGGACAGGGGGAACACTGAAGCTTTCTTT.

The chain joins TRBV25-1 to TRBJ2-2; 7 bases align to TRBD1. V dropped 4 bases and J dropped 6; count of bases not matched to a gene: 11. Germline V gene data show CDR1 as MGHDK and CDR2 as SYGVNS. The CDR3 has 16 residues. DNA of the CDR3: TGTGCCAGCAGTGCCAGGCAGGGGGTAGGTGCCGGGGAGCTGTTTTTT. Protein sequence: CASSARQGVGAGELFF.

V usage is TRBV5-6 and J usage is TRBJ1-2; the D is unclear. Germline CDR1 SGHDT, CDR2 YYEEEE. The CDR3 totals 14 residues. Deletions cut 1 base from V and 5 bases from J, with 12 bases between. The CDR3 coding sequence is TGTGCCAGCAGCTTGATAGCCTCGTCATATGGCTACACCTTC. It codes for CASSLIASSYGYTF.

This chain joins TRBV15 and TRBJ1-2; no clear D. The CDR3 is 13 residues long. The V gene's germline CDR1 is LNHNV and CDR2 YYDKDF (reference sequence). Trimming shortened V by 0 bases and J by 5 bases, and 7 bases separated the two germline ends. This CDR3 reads CATSRDEEYGYTF. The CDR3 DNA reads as TGTGCCACCAGCAGAGATGAGGAGTATGGCTACACCTTC.

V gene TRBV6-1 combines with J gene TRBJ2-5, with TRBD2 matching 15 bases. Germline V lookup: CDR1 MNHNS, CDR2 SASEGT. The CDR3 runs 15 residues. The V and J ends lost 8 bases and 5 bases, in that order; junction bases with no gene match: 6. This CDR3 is CASLGLAGGSETQYF. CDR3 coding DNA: TGTGCCAGCCTGGGACTAGCGGGAGGCTCGGAGACCCAGTACTTC.

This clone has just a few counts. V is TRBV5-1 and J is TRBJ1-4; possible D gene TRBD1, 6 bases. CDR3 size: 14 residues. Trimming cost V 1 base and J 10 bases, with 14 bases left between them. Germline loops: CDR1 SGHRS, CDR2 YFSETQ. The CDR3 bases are TGCGCCAGCAGCTTGTACAGGGAGGGGGGAAAACTGTTTTTT. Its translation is CASSLYREGGKLFF.

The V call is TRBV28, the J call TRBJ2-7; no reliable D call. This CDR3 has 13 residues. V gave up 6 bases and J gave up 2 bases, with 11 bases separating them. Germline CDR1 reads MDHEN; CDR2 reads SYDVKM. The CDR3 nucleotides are TGTGCCAGCAGGAATGAGGTGACCTACGAGCAGTACTTC. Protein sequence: CASRNEVTYEQYF. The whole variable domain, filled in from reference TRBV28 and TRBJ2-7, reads DVKVTQSSRYLVKRTGEKVFLECVQDMDHENMFWYRQDPGLGLRLIYFSYDVKMKEKGDIPEGYSVSREKKERFSLILESASTNQTSMYLCASRNEVTYEQYFGPGTRLTVT.

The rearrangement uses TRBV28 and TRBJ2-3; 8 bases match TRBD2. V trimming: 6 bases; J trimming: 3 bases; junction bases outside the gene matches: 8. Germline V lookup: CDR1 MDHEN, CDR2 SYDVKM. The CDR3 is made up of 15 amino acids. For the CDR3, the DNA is TGTGCCAGCAGAGCCCGGCGGGAGGCTACAGATACGCAGTATTTT. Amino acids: CASRARREATDTQYF. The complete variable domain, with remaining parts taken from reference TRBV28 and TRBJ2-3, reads DVKVTQSSRYLVKRTGEKVFLECVQDMDHENMFWYRQDPGLGLRLIYFSYDVKMKEKGDIPEGYSVSREKKERFSLILESASTNQTSMYLCASRARREATDTQYFGPGTRLTVL.

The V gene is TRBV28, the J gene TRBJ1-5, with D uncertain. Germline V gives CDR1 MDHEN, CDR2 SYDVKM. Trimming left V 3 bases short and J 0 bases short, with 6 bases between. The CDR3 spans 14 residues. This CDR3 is CASSFEHSNQPQHF. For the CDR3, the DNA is TGTGCCAGCAGTTTTGAACATAGCAATCAGCCCCAGCATTTT. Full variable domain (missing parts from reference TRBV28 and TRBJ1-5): DVKVTQSSRYLVKRTGEKVFLECVQDMDHENMFWYRQDPGLGLRLIYFSYDVKMKEKGDIPEGYSVSREKKERFSLILESASTNQTSMYLCASSFEHSNQPQHFGDGTRLSIL.

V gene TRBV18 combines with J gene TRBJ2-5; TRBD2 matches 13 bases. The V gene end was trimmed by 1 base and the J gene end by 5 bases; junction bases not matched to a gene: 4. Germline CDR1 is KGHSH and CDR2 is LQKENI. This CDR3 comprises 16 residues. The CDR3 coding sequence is TGTGCCAGCTCACCACGACTAGCGGGAGGAAGTGAGACCCAGTACTTC. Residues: CASSPRLAGGSETQYF.

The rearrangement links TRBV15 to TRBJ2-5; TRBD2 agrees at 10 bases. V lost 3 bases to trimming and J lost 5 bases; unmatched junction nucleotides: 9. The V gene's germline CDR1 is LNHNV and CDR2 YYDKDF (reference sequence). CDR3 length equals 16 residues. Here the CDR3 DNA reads TGTGCCACCAGCAGCCGGGCTAGCGGGGGTGGGGAGACCCAGTACTTC. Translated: CATSSRASGGGETQYF.

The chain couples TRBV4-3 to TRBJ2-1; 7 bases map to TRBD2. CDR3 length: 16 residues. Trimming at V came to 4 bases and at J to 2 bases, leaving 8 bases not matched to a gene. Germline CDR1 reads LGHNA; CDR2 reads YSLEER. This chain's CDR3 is CASSPREGLPYNEQFF. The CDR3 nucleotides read TGCGCCAGCAGCCCGAGGGAGGGCCTCCCCTACAATGAGCAGTTCTTC.

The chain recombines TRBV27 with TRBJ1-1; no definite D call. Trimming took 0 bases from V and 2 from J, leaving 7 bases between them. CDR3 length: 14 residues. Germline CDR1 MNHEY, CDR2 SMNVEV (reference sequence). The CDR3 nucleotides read TGTGCCAGCAGTTTATCCCAGGTTAACACTGAAGCTTTCTTT. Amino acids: CASSLSQVNTEAFF.

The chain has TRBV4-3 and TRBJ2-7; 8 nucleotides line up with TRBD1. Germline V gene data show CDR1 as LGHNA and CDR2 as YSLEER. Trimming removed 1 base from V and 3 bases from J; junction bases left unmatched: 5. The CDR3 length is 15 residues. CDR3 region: CASSQATGEFYEQYF. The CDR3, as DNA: TGCGCCAGCAGCCAAGCGACAGGGGAATTCTACGAGCAGTACTTC.

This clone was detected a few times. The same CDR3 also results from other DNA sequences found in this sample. The CDR3, as DNA: TGCGCCAGCAGCCAAGACCAGGGGAGTGGGGCCAACGTCCTGACTTTC. Protein: CASSQDQGSGANVLTF. The chain is built from TRBV4-3 and TRBJ2-6; TRBD1 might be the D (6 bases). The germline V and J ends were trimmed by 0 bases and 3 bases, with 9 bases remaining between them. From germline, CDR1 is LGHNA and CDR2 YSLEER. The CDR3 length is 16 residues.

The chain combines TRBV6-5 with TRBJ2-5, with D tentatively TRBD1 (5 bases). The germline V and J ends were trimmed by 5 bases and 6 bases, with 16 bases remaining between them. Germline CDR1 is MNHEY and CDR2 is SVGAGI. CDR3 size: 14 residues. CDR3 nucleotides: TGTGCCAGCAGTCTAACAGGTGTGGAAAAGACCCAGTACTTC. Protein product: CASSLTGVEKTQYF.

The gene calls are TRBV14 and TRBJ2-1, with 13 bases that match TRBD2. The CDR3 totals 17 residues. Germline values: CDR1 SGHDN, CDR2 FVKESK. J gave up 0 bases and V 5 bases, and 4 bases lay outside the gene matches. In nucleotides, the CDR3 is TGTGCCAGCAGCACTAGCGGGAGGGCCACCTCCTACAATGAGCAGTTCTTC. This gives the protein CASSTSGRATSYNEQFF.

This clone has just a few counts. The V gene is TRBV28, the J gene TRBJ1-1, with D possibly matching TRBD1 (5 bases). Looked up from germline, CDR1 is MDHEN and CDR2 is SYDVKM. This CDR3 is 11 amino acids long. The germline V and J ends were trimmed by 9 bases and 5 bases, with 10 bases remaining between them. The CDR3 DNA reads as TGTGCCAGTCGACAGAGGACTGAAGCTTTCTTT. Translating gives CASRQRTEAFF.

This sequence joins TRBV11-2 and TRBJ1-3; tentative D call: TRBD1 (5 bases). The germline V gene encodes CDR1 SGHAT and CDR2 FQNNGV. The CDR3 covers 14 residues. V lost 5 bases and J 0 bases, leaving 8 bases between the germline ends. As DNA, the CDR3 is TGTGCCAGCAGCGGCAGGGTCTCTGGAAACACCATATATTTT. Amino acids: CASSGRVSGNTIYF.